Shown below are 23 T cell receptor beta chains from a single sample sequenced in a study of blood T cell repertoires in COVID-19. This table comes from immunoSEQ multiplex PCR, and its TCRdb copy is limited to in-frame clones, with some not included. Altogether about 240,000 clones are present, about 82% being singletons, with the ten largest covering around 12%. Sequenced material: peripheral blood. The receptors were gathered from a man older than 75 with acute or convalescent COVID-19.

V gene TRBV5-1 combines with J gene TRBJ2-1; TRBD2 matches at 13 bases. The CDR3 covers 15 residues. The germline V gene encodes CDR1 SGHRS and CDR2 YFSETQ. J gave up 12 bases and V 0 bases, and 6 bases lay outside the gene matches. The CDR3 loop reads CASSLAGTSGAGQFF. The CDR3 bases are TGCGCCAGCAGCTTGGCCGGGACTAGCGGGGCGGGGCAGTTCTTC.

The CDR3 DNA is TGTGCCAGCAGCGAGCTACGAACTGAAGCTTTCTTT. It encodes CASSELRTEAFF. This sequence joins TRBV7-8 and TRBJ1-1; no firm D call. Germline V gene data show CDR1 as SGHVS and CDR2 as FQNEAQ. CDR3 length equals 12 residues. The V and J ends lost 5 bases and 5 bases respectively, with 9 bases between them.

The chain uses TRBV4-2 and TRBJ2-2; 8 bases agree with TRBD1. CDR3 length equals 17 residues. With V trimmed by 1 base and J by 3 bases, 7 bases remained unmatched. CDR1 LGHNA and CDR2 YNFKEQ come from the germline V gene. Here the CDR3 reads CASSQGGGTGYTGELFF. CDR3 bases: TGTGCCAGCAGCCAAGGGGGTGGGACAGGATACACCGGGGAGCTGTTTTTT.

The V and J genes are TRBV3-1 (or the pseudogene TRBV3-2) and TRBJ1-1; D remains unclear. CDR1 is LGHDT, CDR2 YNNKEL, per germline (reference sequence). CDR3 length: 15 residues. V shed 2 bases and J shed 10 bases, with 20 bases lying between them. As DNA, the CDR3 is TGTGCCAGCAGCCAATCTGTGCTCCGGGAACGCCTAGCTTTCTTT. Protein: CASSQSVLRERLAFF.

The CDR3 protein is CSVELAGQETQYF. In DNA form, the CDR3 reads TGCAGCGTTGAACTAGCGGGACAAGAGACCCAGTACTTC. The chain uses TRBV29-1 and TRBJ2-5; 9 bases are a match to TRBD2. V was pared by 2 bases and J by 2 bases, with 0 bases of the junction left unmatched. This CDR3 has 13 amino acids. In germline, CDR1 is SQVTM, CDR2 ANQGSEA.

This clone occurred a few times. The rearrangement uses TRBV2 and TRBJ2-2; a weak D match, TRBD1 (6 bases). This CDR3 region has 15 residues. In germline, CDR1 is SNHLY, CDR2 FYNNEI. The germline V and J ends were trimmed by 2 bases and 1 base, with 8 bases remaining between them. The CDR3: CASSETTGNTGELFF. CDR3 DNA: TGTGCCAGCAGTGAAACGACAGGGAACACCGGGGAGCTGTTTTTT.

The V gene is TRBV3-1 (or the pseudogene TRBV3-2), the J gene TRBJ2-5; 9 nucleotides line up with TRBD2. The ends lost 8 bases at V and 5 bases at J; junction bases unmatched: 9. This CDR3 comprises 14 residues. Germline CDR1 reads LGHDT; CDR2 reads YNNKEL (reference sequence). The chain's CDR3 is CASGKLAGSETQYF. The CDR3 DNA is TGTGCCAGCGGGAAGCTAGCGGGATCGGAGACCCAGTACTTC.

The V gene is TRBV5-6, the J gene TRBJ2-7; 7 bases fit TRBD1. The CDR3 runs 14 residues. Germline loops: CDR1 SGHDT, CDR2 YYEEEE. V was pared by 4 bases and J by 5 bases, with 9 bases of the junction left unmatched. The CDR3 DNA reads TGTGCCAGCAGCCCGACAGGGTCGTTTAACGAGCAGTACTTC. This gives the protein CASSPTGSFNEQYF.

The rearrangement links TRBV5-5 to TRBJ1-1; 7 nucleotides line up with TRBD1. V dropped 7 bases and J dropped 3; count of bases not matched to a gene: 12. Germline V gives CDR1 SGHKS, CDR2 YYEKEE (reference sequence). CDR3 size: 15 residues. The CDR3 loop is CASARDSWVDTEAFF. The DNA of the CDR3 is TGTGCCAGCGCCCGGGACAGCTGGGTTGACACTGAAGCTTTCTTT.

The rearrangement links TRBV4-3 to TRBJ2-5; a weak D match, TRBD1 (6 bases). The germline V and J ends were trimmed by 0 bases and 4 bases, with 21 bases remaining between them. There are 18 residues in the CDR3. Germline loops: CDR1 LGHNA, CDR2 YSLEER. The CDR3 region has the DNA TGCGCCAGCAGCCAAGATTGGTCAGGGGTGGGGGTTAGAGAGACCCAGTACTTC. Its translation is CASSQDWSGVGVRETQYF.

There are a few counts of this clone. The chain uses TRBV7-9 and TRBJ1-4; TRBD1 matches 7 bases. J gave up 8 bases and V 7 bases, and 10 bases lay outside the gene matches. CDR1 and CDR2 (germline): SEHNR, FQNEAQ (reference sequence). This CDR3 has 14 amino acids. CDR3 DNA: TGTGCCAGCACCCTACAGGGGTGGAGAGAAAAACTGTTTTTT. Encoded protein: CASTLQGWREKLFF.

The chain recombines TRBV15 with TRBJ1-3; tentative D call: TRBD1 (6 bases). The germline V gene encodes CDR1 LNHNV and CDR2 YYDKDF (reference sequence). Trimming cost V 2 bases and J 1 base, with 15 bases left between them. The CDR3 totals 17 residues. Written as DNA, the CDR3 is TGTGCCACCAGCAGACCCCCGGGGGGGGCTTCTGGAAACACCATATATTTT. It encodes CATSRPPGGASGNTIYF.

The CDR3 DNA reads TGTGCCAGCAGTTCCGGGTCTCAACAGCCCCAGCATTTT. Translated: CASSSGSQQPQHF. The rearrangement links TRBV28 to TRBJ1-5; D gene uncertain. CDR3 length equals 13 residues. CDR1 is MDHEN, CDR2 SYDVKM, per germline. V was cut by 4 bases and J by 7 bases, with 11 bases left in between.

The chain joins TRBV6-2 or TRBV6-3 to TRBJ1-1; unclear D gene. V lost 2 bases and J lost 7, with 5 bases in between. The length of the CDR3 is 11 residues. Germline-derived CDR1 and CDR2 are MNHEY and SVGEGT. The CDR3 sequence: CASSYADEAFF. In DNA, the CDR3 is TGTGCCAGCAGTTACGCAGATGAAGCTTTCTTT.

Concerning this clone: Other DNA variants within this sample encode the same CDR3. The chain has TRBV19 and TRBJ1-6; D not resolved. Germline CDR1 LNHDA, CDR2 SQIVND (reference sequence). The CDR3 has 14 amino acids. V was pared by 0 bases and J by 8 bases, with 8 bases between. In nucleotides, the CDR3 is TGTGCCAGTAGTATAGATCGCGGGGATTCACCCCTCCACTTT. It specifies CASSIDRGDSPLHF.

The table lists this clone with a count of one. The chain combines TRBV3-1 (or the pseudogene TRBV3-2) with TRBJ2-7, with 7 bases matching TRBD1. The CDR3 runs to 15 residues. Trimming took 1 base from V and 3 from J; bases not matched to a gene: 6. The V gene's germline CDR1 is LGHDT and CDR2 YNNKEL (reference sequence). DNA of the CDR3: TGTGCCAGCAGCCAAGGGGACAGAGTTTACTACGAGCAGTACTTC. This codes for CASSQGDRVYYEQYF.

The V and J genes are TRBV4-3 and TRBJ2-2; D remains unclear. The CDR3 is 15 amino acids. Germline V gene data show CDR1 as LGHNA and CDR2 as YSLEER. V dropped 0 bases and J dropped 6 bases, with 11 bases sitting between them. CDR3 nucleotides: TGCGCCAGCAGCCAAGAAGTACTTATATCCGGGGAGCTGTTTTTT. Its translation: CASSQEVLISGELFF.

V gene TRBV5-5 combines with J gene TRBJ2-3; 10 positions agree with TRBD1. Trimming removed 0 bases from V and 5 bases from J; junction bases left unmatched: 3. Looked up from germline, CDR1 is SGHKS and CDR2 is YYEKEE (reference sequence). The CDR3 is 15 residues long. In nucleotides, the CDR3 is TGTGCCAGCAGCTTGGGACAGGGGGCAGGAGATACGCAGTATTTT. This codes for CASSLGQGAGDTQYF.

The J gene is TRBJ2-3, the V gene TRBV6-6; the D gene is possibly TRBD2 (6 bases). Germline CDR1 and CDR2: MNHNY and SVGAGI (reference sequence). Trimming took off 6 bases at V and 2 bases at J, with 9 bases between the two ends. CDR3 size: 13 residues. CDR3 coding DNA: TGTGCCAGCAGCCGGGACTCCACAGATACGCAGTATTTT. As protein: CASSRDSTDTQYF.

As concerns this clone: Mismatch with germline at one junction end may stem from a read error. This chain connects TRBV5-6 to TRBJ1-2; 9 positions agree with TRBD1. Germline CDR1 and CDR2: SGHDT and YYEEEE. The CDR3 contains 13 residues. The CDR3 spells CASSLRPGQGFSF. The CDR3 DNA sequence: TGTGCCAGCAGCTTGAGGCCGGGACAGGGATTCTCCTTC.

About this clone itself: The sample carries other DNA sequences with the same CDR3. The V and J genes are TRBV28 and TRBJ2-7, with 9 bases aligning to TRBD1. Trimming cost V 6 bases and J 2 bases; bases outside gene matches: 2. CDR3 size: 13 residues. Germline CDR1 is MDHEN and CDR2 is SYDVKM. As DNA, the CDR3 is TGTGCCAGCAGGCGACAGGGGGCCTACGAGCAGTACTTC. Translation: CASRRQGAYEQYF.

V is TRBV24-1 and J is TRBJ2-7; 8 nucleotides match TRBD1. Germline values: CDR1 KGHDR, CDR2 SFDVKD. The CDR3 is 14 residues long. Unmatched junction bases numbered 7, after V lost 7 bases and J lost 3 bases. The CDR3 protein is CATSPGTGRYEQYF. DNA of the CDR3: TGTGCCACCAGCCCCGGGACAGGACGCTACGAGCAGTACTTC.

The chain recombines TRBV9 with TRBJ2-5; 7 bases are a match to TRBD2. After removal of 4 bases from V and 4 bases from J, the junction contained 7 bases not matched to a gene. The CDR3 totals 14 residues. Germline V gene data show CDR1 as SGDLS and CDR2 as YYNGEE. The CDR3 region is CASSPPSGSETQYF. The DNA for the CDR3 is TGTGCCAGCAGCCCCCCTAGCGGCTCAGAGACCCAGTACTTC.